Below, one T cell receptor (beta chain) is given with its context. This record comes from a study of identifying expanded T cells in peripheral blood. CDR1 and CDR2 from the germline V gene are SGHAT and FQNNGV. The CDR3 totals 14 residues. Trimming stripped 5 bases from V and 8 bases from J, with 18 bases between. Sequencing used immunoSEQ multiplex PCR; TCRdb keeps in-frame clones, though not all of them. There are about 97,000 clones in the sample; approximately 89% occur only once, and roughly 13% lies in the top ten. The sequenced sample was blood. The chain couples TRBV11-2 to TRBJ1-1; D is possibly TRBD1 (5 bases). This TCR was sampled from a person aged 18-70 years in good health. Here the CDR3 reads CASSGRGAEGEAFF. DNA of the CDR3: TGTGCCAGCAGCGGCCGCGGGGCAGAGGGGGAAGCTTTCTTT. Full variable domain (outside the CDR3, taken from reference TRBV11-2 and TRBJ1-1): EAGVAQSPRYKIIEKRQSVAFWCNPISGHATLYWYQQILGQGPKLLIQFQNNGVVDDSQLPKDRFSAERLKGVDSTLKIQPAKLEDSAVYLCASSGRGAEGEAFFGQGTRLTVV.